A single sample gave rise to the 15 T cell receptor beta chains below, sequenced in a study of blood T cell repertoires in COVID-19 (TCRdb year 2020). The library was generated by the immunoSEQ multiplex PCR assay. In TCRdb, the immuneACCESS table is reduced to in-frame sequences with V and J assigned. These tables do not hold every clone; where another copy was compared, an unresolved V gene accounts for under half, and the others remain unexplained. The sample table holds over 75,000 clones, of which roughly nine tenths were seen once. The biggest ten clones account for approximately 5.5% of the sample. The material sequenced was peripheral blood. These receptors were collected from a woman of 80 years or more with active COVID-19.

The V gene is TRBV25-1, the J gene TRBJ2-3; 7 bases line up with TRBD2. The CDR3 is 15 amino acids. Germline CDR1 and CDR2: MGHDK and SYGVNS. The V segment lost 6 bases and the J segment 5 bases; nucleotides outside the gene matches: 11. The CDR3 nucleotides read TGTGCCAGCAGGGCTTTCGCGGGAGCCGAAGATACGCAGTATTTT. Translating it yields CASRAFAGAEDTQYF.

The V gene is TRBV4-1, the J gene TRBJ2-7, with 9 bases matching TRBD2. Trimming at V came to 1 base and at J to 4 bases, leaving 5 bases not matched to a gene. The CDR3 length is 15 residues. Germline CDR1 reads MGHRA; CDR2 reads YSYEKL. Here the CDR3 reads CASSQGLAGTYEQYF. The CDR3 DNA reads as TGCGCCAGCAGCCAAGGCCTAGCGGGAACTTACGAGCAGTACTTC.

V and J are TRBV23-1 and TRBJ2-3, with D maybe TRBD1 (5 bases). TRBV23-1 is placed among ORFs of uncertain function. The CDR3 length is 16 residues. Trimming took off 0 bases at V and 2 bases at J, with 12 bases between the two ends. The CDR3 sequence is CASSQSPTEVTDTQYF. The CDR3 nucleotides are TGCGCCAGCAGTCAATCACCGACAGAGGTCACAGATACGCAGTATTTT.

The chain employs TRBV5-1 and TRBJ2-1; 12 nucleotides agree with TRBD1. Germline CDR1 reads SGHRS; CDR2 reads YFSETQ. J was trimmed by 9 bases and V by 2 bases; bases with no gene match: 12. CDR3 length: 17 residues. This CDR3 is CASSFPSGQGADGEQFF. Here the CDR3 DNA reads TGCGCCAGCAGCTTTCCCTCGGGACAGGGGGCTGACGGTGAGCAGTTCTTC.

The V gene is TRBV5-1, the J gene TRBJ1-2; D gene ambiguous. This CDR3 is built from 12 residues. Germline assignment: CDR1 SGHRS and CDR2 YFSETQ. The V and J ends lost 4 bases and 4 bases respectively, with 8 bases between them. This chain's CDR3 is CASSPTAYGYTF. Here the CDR3 DNA reads TGCGCCAGCAGCCCCACAGCCTATGGCTACACCTTC. The variable domain in full, with the rest retrieved from reference TRBV5-1 and TRBJ1-2, is KAGVTQTPRYLIKTRGQQVTLSCSPISGHRSVSWYQQTPGQGLQFLFEYFSETQRNKGNFPGRFSGRQFSNSRSEMNVSTLELGDSALYLCASSPTAYGYTFGSGTRLTVV.

The chain employs TRBV5-1 and TRBJ1-1, with D uncertain. This CDR3 is 14 amino acids long. Germline V CDR1 and CDR2: SGHRS, YFSETQ. Trimming stripped 4 bases from V and 0 bases from J, with 10 bases between. CDR3 amino acids: CASSPRTVNTEAFF. CDR3 bases: TGCGCCAGCAGCCCACGGACTGTGAACACTGAAGCTTTCTTT. Based on the CDR3 plus reference TRBV5-1 and TRBJ1-1, the full variable domain is KAGVTQTPRYLIKTRGQQVTLSCSPISGHRSVSWYQQTPGQGLQFLFEYFSETQRNKGNFPGRFSGRQFSNSRSEMNVSTLELGDSALYLCASSPRTVNTEAFFGQGTRLTVV.

The rearrangement joins TRBV2 to TRBJ2-7; TRBD2 agrees at 13 bases. Trimming at V came to 9 bases and at J to 1 base, leaving 6 bases not matched to a gene. Germline V gene sequence: CDR1 SNHLY, CDR2 FYNNEI. This CDR3 comprises 15 residues. CDR3 region: CASGTSGILSYEQYF. In DNA form, the CDR3 reads TGTGCCAGTGGGACTAGCGGGATTCTATCCTACGAGCAGTACTTC. Together with reference TRBV2 and TRBJ2-7, the CDR3 gives the full variable domain: EPEVTQTPSHQVTQMGQEVILRCVPISNHLYFYWYRQILGQKVEFLVSFYNNEISEKSEIFDDQFSVERPDGSNFTLKIRSTKLEDSAMYFCASGTSGILSYEQYFGPGTRLTVT.

This clone was seen a few times. This chain uses TRBV14 with TRBJ1-2; TRBD1 agrees at 9 bases. CDR3 length: 15 residues. Germline V gene sequence: CDR1 SGHDN, CDR2 FVKESK. After removal of 4 bases from V and 4 bases from J, the junction contained 7 bases not matched to a gene. CDR3 residues: CASSRGTGYSYGYTF. The CDR3 DNA follows: TGTGCCAGCAGCCGGGGGACAGGGTATAGCTATGGCTACACCTTC.

V gene TRBV15 combines with J gene TRBJ2-1; TRBD2 aligns across 9 bases. Germline V gene sequence: CDR1 LNHNV, CDR2 YYDKDF (reference sequence). This CDR3 contains 18 residues. V lost 1 base and J lost 7; bases outside the gene matches: 14. CDR3: CATSRVASGRYIGNEQFF. CDR3 coding DNA: TGTGCCACCAGCAGAGTAGCGAGCGGGAGGTATATCGGGAATGAGCAGTTCTTC.

The V gene is TRBV7-2, the J gene TRBJ2-3; 9 nucleotides match TRBD2. Trimming cost V 4 bases and J 3 bases; bases outside gene matches: 2. In germline, CDR1 is SGHTA, CDR2 FQGNSA. This CDR3 comprises 14 residues. The CDR3 DNA sequence: TGTGCCAGCAGCTCAAGCGGGAGGACAGATACGCAGTATTTT. Translating it yields CASSSSGRTDTQYF.

The J gene is TRBJ2-3, the V gene TRBV11-1, with D possibly being TRBD2 (6 bases). Germline CDR1 reads SGHAT; CDR2 reads FQDESV (reference sequence). The V gene lost 4 bases and the J gene lost 0 bases, with 11 bases spanning the gap. This CDR3 spans 15 amino acids. The CDR3 protein is CASSSLASSTDTQYF. The CDR3 nucleotides are TGTGCCAGCAGCTCGCTAGCGTCCAGCACAGATACGCAGTATTTT.

The chain carries TRBV7-8 and TRBJ2-5; 11 nucleotides agree with TRBD2. The junction had 8 bases not matched to a gene; V was cut back by 1 base and J by 7 bases. Germline CDR1 is SGHVS and CDR2 is FQNEAQ. The CDR3 is 16 residues long. The chain's CDR3 is CASSLEGTSGLGTQYF. The CDR3 DNA is TGTGCCAGCAGCTTAGAAGGGACTAGCGGTCTCGGGACCCAGTACTTC.

The rearrangement links TRBV10-3 to TRBJ2-7; 7 bases align to TRBD1. The CDR3 runs to 15 residues. J gave up 0 bases and V 0 bases, and 2 bases lay outside the gene matches. The germline CDR1 and CDR2 sequences are ENHRY and SYGVKD. The chain's CDR3 is CAISESGQTSYEQYF. The CDR3 DNA reads TGTGCCATCAGTGAGTCGGGACAGACCTCCTACGAGCAGTACTTC.

This clone was picked up a small number of times. This chain links TRBV21-1 with TRBJ2-7; the table's D call TRBD2 went unverified against the DNA. TRBV21-1 corresponds to a pseudogene. This CDR3 contains 13 residues. The DNA for the CDR3 is TGCATACTGGCGGCTACCCATCCCTACGAGCAGTACTTC. Its protein product is CILAATHPYEQYF.

V usage is TRBV5-6 and J usage is TRBJ1-1; 8 bases align to TRBD1. Germline values: CDR1 SGHDT, CDR2 YYEEEE. V was pared by 1 base and J by 2 bases, with 4 bases of the junction left unmatched. The CDR3 spans 15 residues. The CDR3: CASSLYGQGNTEAFF. CDR3 nucleotide sequence: TGTGCCAGCAGCTTGTACGGACAGGGCAACACTGAAGCTTTCTTT.